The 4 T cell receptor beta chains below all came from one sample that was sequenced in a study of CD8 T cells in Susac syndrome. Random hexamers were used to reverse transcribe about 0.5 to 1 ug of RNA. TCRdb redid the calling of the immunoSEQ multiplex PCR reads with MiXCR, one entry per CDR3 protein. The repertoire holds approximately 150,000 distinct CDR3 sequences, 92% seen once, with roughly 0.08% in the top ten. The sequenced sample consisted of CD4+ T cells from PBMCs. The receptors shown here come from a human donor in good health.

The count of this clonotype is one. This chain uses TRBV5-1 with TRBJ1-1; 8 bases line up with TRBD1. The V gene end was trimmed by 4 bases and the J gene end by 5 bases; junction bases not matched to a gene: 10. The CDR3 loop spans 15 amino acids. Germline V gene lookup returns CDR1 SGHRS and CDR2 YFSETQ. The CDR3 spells CASSPTTGARTEAFF. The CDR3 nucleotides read TGCGCCAGCAGCCCCACGACAGGGGCAAGGACTGAAGCTTTCTTT.

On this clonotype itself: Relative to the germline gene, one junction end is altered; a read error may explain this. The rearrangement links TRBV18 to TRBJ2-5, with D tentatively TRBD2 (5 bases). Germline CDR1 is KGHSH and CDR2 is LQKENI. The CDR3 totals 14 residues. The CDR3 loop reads CASSPPGNQETQYF. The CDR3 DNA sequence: TGTGCCAGCTCGCCACCGGGGAACCAAGAGACCCAGTACTTC.

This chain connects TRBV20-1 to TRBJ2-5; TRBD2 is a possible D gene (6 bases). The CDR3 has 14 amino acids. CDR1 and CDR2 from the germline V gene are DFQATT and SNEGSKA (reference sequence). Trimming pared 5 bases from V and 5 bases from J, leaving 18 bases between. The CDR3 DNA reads TGCAGTGCTTCAGTCGCATCTGGGGGGGAGACCCAGTACTTC. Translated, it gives CSASVASGGETQYF.

CDR3 residues: CASSEVGAGELFF. CDR3 DNA: TGTGCCAGCAGTGAAGTCGGTGCCGGGGAGCTGTTTTTT. The chain has TRBV6-1 and TRBJ2-2; D call uncertain. The CDR3 extends over 13 amino acids. Germline loops: CDR1 MNHNS, CDR2 SASEGT. The V end lost 1 base, the J end lost 6 bases, and 6 bases lay between the germline ends.